This T cell receptor beta chain came from a study of post-analysis software for immune sequencing data. Study background: Both relapsing-remitting and secondary progressive multiple sclerosis featured among the disease courses, as did progressive-relapsing multiple sclerosis. Study-wide results and limits: Controls significantly exceeded multiple sclerosis patients in normalized Chao1 diversity. Among 4 or 5 TRBV segments more frequent in patients than controls were TRBV5-6, TRBV5-1 and TRBV20-1.

Trimming cost V 0 bases and J 2 bases; bases outside gene matches: 9. The CDR3 extends over 18 amino acids. Germline V gene lookup returns CDR1 MNHEY and CDR2 SVGAGI. On this clonotype itself: Antigen: not known.

Each TCR beta cDNA library carried unique molecular identifiers. Each CDR3 protein is one row after TCRdb ran MiXCR on the PCR reads. Of roughly 410,000 distinct CDR3 sequences in the sample, about a third were seen once. This sequence originates from a girl aged 10-17 years with multiple sclerosis. V gene TRBV6-5 combines with J gene TRBJ2-3; 9 bases are a match to TRBD2. The specimen was blood. The CDR3 protein is CASSYSLLLAGTTDTQYF. The CDR3 DNA sequence: TGTGCCAGCAGTTACTCCTTGCTGCTAGCGGGGACCACAGATACGCAGTATTTT.